The present entry profiles one T cell receptor beta chain with its context. The V gene end was trimmed by 7 bases and the J gene end by 8 bases; junction bases not matched to a gene: 13. In germline, CDR1 is MDHEN, CDR2 SYDVKM. The CDR3 runs 14 residues. The data were obtained in a study of blood T cells in healthy people across ages. The authors ran a second PCR of about 7 to 11 cycles using a sample-barcoded 5' primer and a J-beta primer mix. In TCRdb, the 5' RACE reads were re-called with MiXCR into one record per CDR3 protein. Of under 1,000,000 distinct CDR3 sequences listed, around 36% are singletons.

Material for sequencing was blood. This clonotype was sampled from a young man in good health. The rearrangement links TRBV28 to TRBJ1-2; 7 nucleotides agree with TRBD1. The CDR3 reads CASKYLRQGVGYTF. CDR3 DNA sequence: TGTGCCAGCAAATACCTTAGACAGGGTGTAGGCTACACCTTC.